The 8 T cell receptor beta chains below come from one sample, sequenced in a study of cytomegalovirus exposure and HLA in healthy donors. The study ran its PCR with 60 Vbeta and 13 Jbeta primers. TCRdb's copy holds only in-frame clones and misses some; the assay was immunoSEQ multiplex PCR. The table shows 50,000 to 80,000 clones, with more than 60% occurring only once. Sequences were obtained from PBMCs. Receptors originate from a male donor in good health and CMV-seropositive.

The chain employs TRBV18 and TRBJ2-3, with a tentative D call TRBD1 (5 bases). The V gene lost 1 base and the J gene lost 0 bases, with 8 bases spanning the gap. Per the germline V gene, CDR1 is KGHSH and CDR2 is LQKENI. The length of the CDR3 is 15 residues. CDR3 region: CASSPRRASTDTQYF. Here the CDR3 DNA reads TGTGCCAGCTCACCACGCAGGGCTAGCACAGATACGCAGTATTTT. Supplemented by reference TRBV18 and TRBJ2-3, the full variable domain reads NAGVMQNPRHLVRRRGQEARLRCSPMKGHSHVYWYRQLPEEGLKFMVYLQKENIIDESGMPKERFSAEFPKEGPSILRIQQVVRGDSAAYFCASSPRRASTDTQYFGPGTRLTVL.

This clone was recorded only once. V and J are TRBV19 and TRBJ1-5; no reliable D call. Germline V gives CDR1 LNHDA, CDR2 SQIVND (reference sequence). CDR3 length: 14 residues. V gave up 3 bases and J gave up 2 bases, with 8 bases separating them. The CDR3 bases are TGTGCCAGTAGTATCCCGAGGGGCAATCAGCCCCAGCATTTT. Translating gives CASSIPRGNQPQHF.

The CDR3 DNA reads TGCGCCAGCAGTCGAGGTTGGACAGGGGGAACCGGGGAGCTGTTTTTT. Its translation is CASSRGWTGGTGELFF. The chain carries TRBV4-3 and TRBJ2-2, with 10 positions matching TRBD1. This CDR3 region has 16 residues. The germline gives CDR1 LGHNA, CDR2 YSLEER. V trimming: 6 bases; J trimming: 5 bases; junction bases outside the gene matches: 9.

The genes are TRBV5-1 and TRBJ1-1, with TRBD1 as a possible D gene (5 bases). This CDR3 region has 17 residues. The germline V gene has CDR1 SGHRS and CDR2 YFSETQ. With 0 bases removed from V and 1 base from J, the gap between germline ends came to 16 bases. The CDR3 is CASSLAIGAISNTEAFF. The CDR3 nucleotides read TGCGCCAGCAGCTTGGCCATAGGGGCCATATCGAACACTGAAGCTTTCTTT.

V gene TRBV10-2 combines with J gene TRBJ2-5, with 9 bases that match TRBD2. CDR1 and CDR2 (germline): WSHSY, SAAADI. This CDR3 has 18 amino acids. The junction had 21 bases not matched to a gene; V was cut back by 8 bases and J by 5 bases. The CDR3 sequence is CASAGGSRTGWIRETQYF. CDR3 in DNA: TGCGCCAGCGCGGGGGGGAGTCGGACAGGTTGGATTAGGGAGACCCAGTACTTC.

The chain has TRBV5-6 and TRBJ2-7, with 9 positions matching TRBD2. There are 13 residues in the CDR3. Germline V lookup: CDR1 SGHDT, CDR2 YYEEEE. V gave up 3 bases and J gave up 7 bases; unmatched junction bases: 5. CDR3 nucleotide sequence: TGTGCCAGCAGCTACGGGACTAGCAGGGAGCAGTACTTC. It encodes CASSYGTSREQYF.

The CDR3 sequence is CASSPGQGARQPQHF. The DNA of the CDR3 is TGTGCCAGCTCACCGGGACAGGGGGCCCGGCAGCCCCAGCATTTT. This rearrangement joins TRBV18 to TRBJ1-5; 12 bases agree with TRBD1. The junction had 4 bases not matched to a gene; V was cut back by 3 bases and J by 7 bases. Germline CDR1 and CDR2: KGHSH and LQKENI. The CDR3 has 15 amino acids.

This chain links TRBV7-6 with TRBJ1-2, with D maybe TRBD1 (6 bases). Germline assignment: CDR1 SGHVS and CDR2 FNYEAQ. The germline V and J ends were trimmed by 0 bases and 0 bases, with 8 bases remaining between them. There are 15 residues in the CDR3. The CDR3 coding sequence is TGTGCCAGCAGCTTAGCACCAGGGGCTAACTATGGCTACACCTTC. Amino acid sequence: CASSLAPGANYGYTF.